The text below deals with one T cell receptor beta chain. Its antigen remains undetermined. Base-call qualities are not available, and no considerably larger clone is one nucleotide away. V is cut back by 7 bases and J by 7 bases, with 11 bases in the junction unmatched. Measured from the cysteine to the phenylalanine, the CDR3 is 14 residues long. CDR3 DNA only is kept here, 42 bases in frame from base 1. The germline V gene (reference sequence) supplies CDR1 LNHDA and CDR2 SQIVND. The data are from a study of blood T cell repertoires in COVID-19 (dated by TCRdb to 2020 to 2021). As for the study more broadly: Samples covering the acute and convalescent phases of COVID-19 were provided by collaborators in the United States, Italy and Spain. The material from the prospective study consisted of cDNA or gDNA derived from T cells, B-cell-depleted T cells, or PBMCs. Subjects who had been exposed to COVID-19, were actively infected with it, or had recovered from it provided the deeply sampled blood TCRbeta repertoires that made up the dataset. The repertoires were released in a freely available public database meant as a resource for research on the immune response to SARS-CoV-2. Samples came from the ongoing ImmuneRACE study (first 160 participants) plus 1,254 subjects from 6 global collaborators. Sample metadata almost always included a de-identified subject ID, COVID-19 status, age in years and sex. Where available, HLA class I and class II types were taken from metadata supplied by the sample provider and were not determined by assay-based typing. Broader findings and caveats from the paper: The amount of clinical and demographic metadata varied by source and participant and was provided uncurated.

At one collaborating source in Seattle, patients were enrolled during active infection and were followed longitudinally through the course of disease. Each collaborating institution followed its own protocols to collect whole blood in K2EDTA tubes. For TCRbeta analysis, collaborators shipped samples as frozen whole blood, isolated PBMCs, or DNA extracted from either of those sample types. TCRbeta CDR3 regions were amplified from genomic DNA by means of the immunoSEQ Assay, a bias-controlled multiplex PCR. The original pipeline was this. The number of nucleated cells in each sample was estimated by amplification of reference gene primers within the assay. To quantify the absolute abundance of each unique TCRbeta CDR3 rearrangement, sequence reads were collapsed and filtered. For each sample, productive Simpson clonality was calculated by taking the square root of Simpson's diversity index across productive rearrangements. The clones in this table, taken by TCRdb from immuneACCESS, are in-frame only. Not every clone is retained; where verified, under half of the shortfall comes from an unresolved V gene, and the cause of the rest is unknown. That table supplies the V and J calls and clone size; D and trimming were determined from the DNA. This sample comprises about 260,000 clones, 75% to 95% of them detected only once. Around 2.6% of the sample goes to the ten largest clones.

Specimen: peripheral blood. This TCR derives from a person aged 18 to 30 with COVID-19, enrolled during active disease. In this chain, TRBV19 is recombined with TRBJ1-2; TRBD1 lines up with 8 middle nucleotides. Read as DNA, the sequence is TGTGCCAGTACTAATGCCCCAGGGGGCATTGGCTACACCTTC. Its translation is CASTNAPGGIGYTF.